This TCR beta chain was obtained from a study of shared clonotypes between healthy human individuals. CD8 cells classed as naive were CD45RO-negative and positively selected for CCR7, excluding terminally differentiated effector memory CD45RA+ cells. Under the authors' procedure: Filtering differed because ImmunoSEQ produced junction-only sequences that carried no quality scores. TCRdb's copy holds only in-frame clones and misses some; the assay was immunoSEQ multiplex PCR. V, J and clone size reflect that table, while D and trimming were determined from the DNA. This table has about 580,000 clones, roughly 98% appearing once. The germline V and J ends were trimmed by 4 bases and 0 bases, with 10 bases remaining between them. This CDR3 has 14 residues. CDR1 and CDR2 from the germline V gene are SGDLS and YYNGEE.

Sequencing was performed on naive CD8+ T cells sorted from blood. The TCR comes from a man aged 30 to 45 in good health. V is TRBV9 and J is TRBJ1-1, with D maybe TRBD1 (5 bases). The CDR3 spells CASSFGTMNTEAFF. The CDR3 DNA sequence: TGTGCCAGCAGCTTCGGGACTATGAACACTGAAGCTTTCTTT.